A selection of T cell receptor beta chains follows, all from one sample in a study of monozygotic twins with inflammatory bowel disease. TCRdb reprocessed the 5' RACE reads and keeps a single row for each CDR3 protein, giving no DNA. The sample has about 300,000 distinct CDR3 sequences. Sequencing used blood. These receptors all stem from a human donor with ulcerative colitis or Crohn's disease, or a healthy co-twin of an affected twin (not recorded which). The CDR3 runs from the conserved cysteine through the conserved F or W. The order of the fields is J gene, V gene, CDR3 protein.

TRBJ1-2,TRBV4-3,CASSHDQGRNYYGYTF
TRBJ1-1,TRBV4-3,CASSQDARGNTEAFF
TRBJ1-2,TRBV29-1,CSVEGNSYGYTF
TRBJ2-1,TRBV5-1,CASSFYPGASYNEQFF
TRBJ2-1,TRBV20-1,CSARDFSSGPYNEQFF
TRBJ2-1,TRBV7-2,CASSVVGLAGILNEQFF
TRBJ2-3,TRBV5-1,CASSTAGSSSADTQYF
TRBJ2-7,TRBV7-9,CASSLSKSSYKQYF
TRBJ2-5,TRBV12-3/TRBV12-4,CASSRGIETQYF
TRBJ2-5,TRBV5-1,CASREPGGQETQYF
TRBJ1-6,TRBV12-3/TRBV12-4,CASSRGQNNSPLHF
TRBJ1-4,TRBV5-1,CASSLKDRDNEKLFF
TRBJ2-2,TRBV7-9,CASSLEGAAGELFF
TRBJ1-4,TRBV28,CASSSSGPSHEKLFF
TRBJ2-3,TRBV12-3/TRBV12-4,CASSPGQGADTQYF
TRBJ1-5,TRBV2,CATGREIHQPQHF
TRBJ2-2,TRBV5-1,CASSSDRSTGELFF
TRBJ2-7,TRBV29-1,CSVVGGTYEQYF
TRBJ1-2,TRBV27,CASSFRDSYGYTF
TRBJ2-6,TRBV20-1,CSVATPSGANVLTF
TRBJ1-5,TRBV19,CASSRQGQDNQPQHF
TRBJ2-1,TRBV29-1,CSVYSYNEQFF
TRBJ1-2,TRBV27,CASSTSRGYGYTF
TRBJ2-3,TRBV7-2,CASRSFSSTDTQYF
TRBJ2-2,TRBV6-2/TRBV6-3,CASSPVRNGELFF
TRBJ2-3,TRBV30,CALSEGGADTQYF
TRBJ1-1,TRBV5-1,CASSDRGGRPAEAFF
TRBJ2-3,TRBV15,CATSIERGLTQYF